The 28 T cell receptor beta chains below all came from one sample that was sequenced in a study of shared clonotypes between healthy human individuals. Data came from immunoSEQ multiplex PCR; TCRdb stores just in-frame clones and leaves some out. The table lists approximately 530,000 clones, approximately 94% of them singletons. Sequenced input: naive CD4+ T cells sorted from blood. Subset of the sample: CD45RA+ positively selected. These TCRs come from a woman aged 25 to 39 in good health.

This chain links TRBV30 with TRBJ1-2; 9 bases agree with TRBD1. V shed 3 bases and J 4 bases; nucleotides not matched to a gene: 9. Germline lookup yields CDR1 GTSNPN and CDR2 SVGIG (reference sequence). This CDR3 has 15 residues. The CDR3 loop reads CAWRNPGQGGYGYTF. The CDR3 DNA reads TGTGCCTGGAGGAATCCGGGACAGGGTGGCTATGGCTACACCTTC.

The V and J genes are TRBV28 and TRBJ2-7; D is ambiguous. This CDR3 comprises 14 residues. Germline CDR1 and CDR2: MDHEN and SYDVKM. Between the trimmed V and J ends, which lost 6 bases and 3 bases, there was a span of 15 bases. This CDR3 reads CASSYVVRHYEQYF. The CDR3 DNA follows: TGTGCCAGCAGCTACGTGGTGAGGCACTACGAGCAGTACTTC.

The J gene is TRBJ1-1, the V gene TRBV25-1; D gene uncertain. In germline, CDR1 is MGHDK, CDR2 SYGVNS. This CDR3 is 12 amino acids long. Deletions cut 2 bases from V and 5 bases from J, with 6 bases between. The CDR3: CASSEVGTEAFF. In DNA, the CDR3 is TGTGCCAGCAGTGAAGTTGGAACTGAAGCTTTCTTT.

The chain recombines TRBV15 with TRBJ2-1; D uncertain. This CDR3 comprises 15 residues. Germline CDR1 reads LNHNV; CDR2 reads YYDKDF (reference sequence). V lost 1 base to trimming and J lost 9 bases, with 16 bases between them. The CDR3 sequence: CATSRAPARVSEQFF. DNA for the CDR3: TGTGCCACCAGCAGAGCCCCGGCCCGGGTCAGTGAGCAGTTCTTC.

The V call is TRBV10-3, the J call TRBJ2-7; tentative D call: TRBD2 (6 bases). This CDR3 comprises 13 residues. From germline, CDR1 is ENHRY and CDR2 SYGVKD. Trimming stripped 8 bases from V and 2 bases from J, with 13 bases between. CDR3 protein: CAIAGQSPYEQYF. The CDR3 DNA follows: TGTGCCATCGCGGGGCAGTCCCCCTACGAGCAGTACTTC.

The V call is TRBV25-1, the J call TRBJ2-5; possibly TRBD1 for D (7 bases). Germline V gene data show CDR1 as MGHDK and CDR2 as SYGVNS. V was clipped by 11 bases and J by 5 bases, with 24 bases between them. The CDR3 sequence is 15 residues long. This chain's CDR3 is CASRRMEGAGETQYF. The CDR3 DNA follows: TGTGCCTCCAGGCGCATGGAGGGGGCCGGTGAGACCCAGTACTTC.

CDR3 DNA: TGCGCCAGCAGCAGCGGACAGGGTGGAGGAGATACGCAGTATTTT. Its translation: CASSSGQGGGDTQYF. V gene TRBV5-1 combines with J gene TRBJ2-3, with 8 bases identical to TRBD1. Looked up from germline, CDR1 is SGHRS and CDR2 is YFSETQ. V lost 4 bases and J lost 5; bases outside the gene matches: 9. The CDR3 runs to 15 residues. Together with reference TRBV5-1 and TRBJ2-3, the CDR3 gives the full variable domain: KAGVTQTPRYLIKTRGQQVTLSCSPISGHRSVSWYQQTPGQGLQFLFEYFSETQRNKGNFPGRFSGRQFSNSRSEMNVSTLELGDSALYLCASSSGQGGGDTQYFGPGTRLTVL.

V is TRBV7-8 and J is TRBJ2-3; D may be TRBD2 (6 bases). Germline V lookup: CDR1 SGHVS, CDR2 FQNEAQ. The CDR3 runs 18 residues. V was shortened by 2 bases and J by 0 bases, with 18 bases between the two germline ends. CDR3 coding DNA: TGTGCCAGCAGCTTATGGGCGGATAGCGGTTCTAGCACAGATACGCAGTATTTT. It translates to CASSLWADSGSSTDTQYF.

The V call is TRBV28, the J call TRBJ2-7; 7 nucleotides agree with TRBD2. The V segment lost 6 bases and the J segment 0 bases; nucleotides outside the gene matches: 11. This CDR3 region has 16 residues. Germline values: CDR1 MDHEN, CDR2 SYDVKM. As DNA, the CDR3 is TGTGCCAGCAGCCCCGCCGGGACTACCTTCTCCTACGAGCAGTACTTC. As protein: CASSPAGTTFSYEQYF.

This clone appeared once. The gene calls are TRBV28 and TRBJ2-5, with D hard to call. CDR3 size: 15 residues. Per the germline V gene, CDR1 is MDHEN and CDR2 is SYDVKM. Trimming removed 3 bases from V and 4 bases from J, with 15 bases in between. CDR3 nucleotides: TGTGCCAGCAGTTTCAGTCCTTTGCGCGGAGAGACCCAGTACTTC. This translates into CASSFSPLRGETQYF.

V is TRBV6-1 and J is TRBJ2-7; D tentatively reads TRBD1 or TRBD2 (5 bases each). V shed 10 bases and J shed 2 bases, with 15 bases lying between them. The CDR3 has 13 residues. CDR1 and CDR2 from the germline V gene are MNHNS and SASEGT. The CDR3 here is CAIRRGTAYEQYF. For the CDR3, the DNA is TGTGCCATACGTCGAGGGACGGCCTACGAGCAGTACTTC.

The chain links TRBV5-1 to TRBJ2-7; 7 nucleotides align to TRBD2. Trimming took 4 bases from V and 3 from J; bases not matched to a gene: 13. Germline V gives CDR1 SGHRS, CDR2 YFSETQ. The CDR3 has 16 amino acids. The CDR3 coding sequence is TGCGCCAGCAGCCACGAGGTAGGAGCGGGACGCTACGAGCAGTACTTC. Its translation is CASSHEVGAGRYEQYF.

The CDR3, as DNA: TGTGCCAGCAGTTTATGGCGGGATCGGGTCGGGGAGCTGTTTTTT. Protein: CASSLWRDRVGELFF. The genes are TRBV28 and TRBJ2-2, with D possibly matching TRBD2 (6 bases). The germline V and J ends were trimmed by 0 bases and 7 bases, with 12 bases remaining between them. The CDR3 sequence is 15 residues long. In germline, CDR1 is MDHEN, CDR2 SYDVKM.

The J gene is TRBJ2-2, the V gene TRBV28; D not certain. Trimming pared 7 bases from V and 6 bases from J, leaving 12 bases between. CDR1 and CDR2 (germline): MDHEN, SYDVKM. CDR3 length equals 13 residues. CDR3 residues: CASTPRRAGELFF. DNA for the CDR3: TGTGCCAGCACCCCACGCCGGGCCGGGGAGCTGTTTTTT.

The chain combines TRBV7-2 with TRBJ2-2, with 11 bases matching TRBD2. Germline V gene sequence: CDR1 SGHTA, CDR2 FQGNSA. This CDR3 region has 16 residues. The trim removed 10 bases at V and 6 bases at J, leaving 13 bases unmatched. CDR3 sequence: CANRHTSGRGSGELFF. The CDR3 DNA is TGTGCCAACAGGCATACTAGCGGGAGAGGATCCGGGGAGCTGTTTTTT.

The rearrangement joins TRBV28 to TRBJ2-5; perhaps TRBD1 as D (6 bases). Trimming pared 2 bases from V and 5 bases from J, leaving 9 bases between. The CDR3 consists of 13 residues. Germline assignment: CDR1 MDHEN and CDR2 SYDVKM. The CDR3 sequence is CASSLQGIETQYF. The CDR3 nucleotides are TGTGCCAGCAGTTTACAGGGGATCGAGACCCAGTACTTC.

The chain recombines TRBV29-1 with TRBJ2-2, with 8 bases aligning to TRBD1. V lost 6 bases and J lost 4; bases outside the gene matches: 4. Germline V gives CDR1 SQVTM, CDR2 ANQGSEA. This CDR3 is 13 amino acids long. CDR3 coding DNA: TGCAGCGTCGAGGGACAGGCCACCGGGGAGCTGTTTTTT. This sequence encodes CSVEGQATGELFF.

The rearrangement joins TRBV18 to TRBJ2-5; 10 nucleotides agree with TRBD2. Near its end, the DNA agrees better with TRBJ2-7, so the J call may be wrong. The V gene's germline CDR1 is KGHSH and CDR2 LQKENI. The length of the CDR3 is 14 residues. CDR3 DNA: TGTGCCAGCTCACCTCGGCTAGCGGGAGTCGAGCAGTACTTC. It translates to CASSPRLAGVEQYF.

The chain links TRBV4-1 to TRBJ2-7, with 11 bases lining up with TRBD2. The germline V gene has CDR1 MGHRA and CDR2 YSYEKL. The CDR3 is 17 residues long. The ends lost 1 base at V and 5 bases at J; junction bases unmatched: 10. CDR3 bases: TGCGCCAGCAGCCAAGGCCCCGGGACTAGCGGTATCGACGAGCAGTACTTC. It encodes CASSQGPGTSGIDEQYF.

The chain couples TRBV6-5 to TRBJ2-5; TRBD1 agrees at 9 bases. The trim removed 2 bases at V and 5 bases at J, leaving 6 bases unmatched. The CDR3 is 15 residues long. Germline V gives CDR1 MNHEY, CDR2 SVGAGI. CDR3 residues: CASSYGTGNRETQYF. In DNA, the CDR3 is TGTGCCAGCAGTTACGGGACAGGGAATAGGGAGACCCAGTACTTC.

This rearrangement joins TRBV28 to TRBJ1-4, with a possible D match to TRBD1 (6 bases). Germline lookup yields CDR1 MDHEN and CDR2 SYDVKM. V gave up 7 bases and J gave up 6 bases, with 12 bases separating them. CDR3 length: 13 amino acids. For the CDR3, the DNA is TGTGCCAGCACTAGGGGGAGGTATGAAAAACTGTTTTTT. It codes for CASTRGRYEKLFF.

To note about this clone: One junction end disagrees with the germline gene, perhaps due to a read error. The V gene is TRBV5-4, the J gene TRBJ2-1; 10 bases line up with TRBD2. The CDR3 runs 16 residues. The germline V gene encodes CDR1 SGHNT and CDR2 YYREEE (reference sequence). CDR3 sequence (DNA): TGTGCCAGCAGCTTGTCAGCCGGGAATGGGCTAGCGGGAGAGCTCTTC. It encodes CASSLSAGNGLAGELF.

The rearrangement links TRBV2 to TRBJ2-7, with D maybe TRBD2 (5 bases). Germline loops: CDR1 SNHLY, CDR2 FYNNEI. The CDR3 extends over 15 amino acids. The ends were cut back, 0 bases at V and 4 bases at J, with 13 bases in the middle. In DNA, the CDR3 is TGTGCCAGCAGTGAAGCGCCTTCCGGACTGTACGAGCAGTACTTC. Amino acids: CASSEAPSGLYEQYF.

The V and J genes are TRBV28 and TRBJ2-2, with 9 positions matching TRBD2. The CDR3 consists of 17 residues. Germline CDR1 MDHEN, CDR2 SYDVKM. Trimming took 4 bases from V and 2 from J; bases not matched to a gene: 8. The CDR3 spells CASSYPPSGINTGELFF. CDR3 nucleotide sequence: TGTGCCAGCAGTTACCCCCCTAGCGGGATAAACACCGGGGAGCTGTTTTTT.

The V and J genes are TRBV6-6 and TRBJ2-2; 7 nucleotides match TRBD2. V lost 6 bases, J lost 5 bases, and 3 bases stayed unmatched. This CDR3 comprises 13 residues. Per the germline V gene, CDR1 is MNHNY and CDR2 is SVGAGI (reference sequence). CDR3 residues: CASSELATGELFF. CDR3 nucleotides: TGTGCCAGCAGCGAACTAGCGACCGGGGAGCTGTTTTTT.

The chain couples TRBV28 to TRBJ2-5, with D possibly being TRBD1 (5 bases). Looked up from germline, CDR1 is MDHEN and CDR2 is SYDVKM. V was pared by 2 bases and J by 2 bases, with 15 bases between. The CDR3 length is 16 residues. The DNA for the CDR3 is TGTGCCAGCAGTTTAACGACATGGACACAGCAAGAGACCCAGTACTTC. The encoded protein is CASSLTTWTQQETQYF.

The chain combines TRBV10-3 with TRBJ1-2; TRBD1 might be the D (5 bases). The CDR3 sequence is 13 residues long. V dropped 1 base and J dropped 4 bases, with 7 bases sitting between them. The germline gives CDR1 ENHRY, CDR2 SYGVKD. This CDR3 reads CAISEFQGYGYTF. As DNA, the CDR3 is TGTGCCATCAGTGAGTTCCAGGGCTATGGCTACACCTTC.

The chain's CDR3 is CASSLPESEQYF. The CDR3 DNA is TGTGCCAGCAGTTTACCGGAATCCGAGCAGTACTTC. The chain couples TRBV28 to TRBJ2-7, with D unclear. Per germline, CDR1 MDHEN and CDR2 SYDVKM. The CDR3 is 12 amino acids. Trimming shortened V by 2 bases and J by 6 bases, and 8 bases separated the two germline ends.